This T cell receptor (beta chain) was profiled in a study of cytomegalovirus exposure and HLA in healthy donors. At collection, donors were nominally healthy, but unrecorded immune exposures were probable. 13 Jbeta primers and 60 Vbeta primers were used for the PCR. TCRdb's copy holds only in-frame clones and misses some; the assay was immunoSEQ multiplex PCR. Of about 120,000 clones in the sample, 70% to 80% are singletons; the top ten hold about 3%. CDR1 MNHEY and CDR2 SVGAGI come from the germline V gene. Trimming took 3 bases from V and 7 from J, leaving 18 bases between them. CDR3 length: 15 amino acids.

The TCR comes from a woman aged 18-30 years in good health and CMV-seropositive. The V and J genes are TRBV6-5 and TRBJ1-2; TRBD1 might be the D (5 bases). Sequencing used PBMCs. DNA for the CDR3: TGTGCCAGCAGTTATGGAATCTTCGGGGGATCTGGCTACACCTTC. Amino acids: CASSYGIFGGSGYTF.